Listed below are T cell receptor beta chains from one sample, sequenced in a study of cytomegalovirus exposure and HLA in healthy donors. Libraries were prepared by immunoSEQ multiplex PCR; TCRdb keeps only in-frame clonotypes and omits some of them. The table records around 88,000 clones, just under 80% of them present only once. Material: PBMCs. All receptors derive from a woman in her thirties or forties in good health and CMV-seropositive. Each CDR3 is given with its conserved first and last residue. D genes are given only for firm matches. Clone size appears in some rows only: once, few, many, or a class for an expanded clone.

few	TRBD2	TRBV18	TRBJ2-1	TGTGCCAGCTCACAATTAGCGGGAGATATGAATGAGCAGTTCTTC	CASSQLAGDMNEQFF
once	-	TRBV13	TRBJ2-1	TGTGCCAGCAGCTTACGGAAAGGTGGCCGACAAGATGAGCAGTTCTTC	CASSLRKGGRQDEQFF
once	TRBD1	TRBV5-1	TRBJ1-3	TGCGCCAGCAGCTTGGAGACAGGGAGGATCATATATTTT	CASSLETGRIIYF
-	-	TRBV9	TRBJ1-6	TGTGCCAGCAGCCCTTACAGGGTCACCTCGAATTCACCCCTCCACTTT	CASSPYRVTSNSPLHF
-	TRBD2	TRBV6-1	TRBJ2-7	TGTGCCAGCAGTGAGGGAGTAGCGGGAGCGGTCCGGGTCGAGCAGTACTTC	CASSEGVAGAVRVEQYF
-	TRBD2	TRBV5-4	TRBJ2-1	TGTGCCAGCAGCTCCCGTTCGAGCGGGAGGGCCTCTGAGCAGTTCTTC	CASSSRSSGRASEQFF
-	TRBD1	TRBV6-5	TRBJ1-2	TGTGCCAGCAGCAGACATGACAGGGTAGGCTATGGCTACACCTTC	CASSRHDRVGYGYTF
once	-	TRBV6-9	TRBJ2-3	TGTGCCAGCAGTTATCAGGGGGGAGGAGCCACAGATACGCAGTATTTT	CASSYQGGGATDTQYF
-	-	TRBV14	TRBJ2-7	TGTGCCAGCAGTACAGGGGGGGTCTACGAGCAGTACTTC	CASSTGGVYEQYF
-	-	TRBV18	TRBJ2-7	TGTGCCAGCTCAGTCTCAGAATACTACGAGCAGTACTTC	CASSVSEYYEQYF
-	TRBD1	TRBV29-1	TRBJ1-3	TGCAGCGTTGGGACAGGGGCTGGAAACACCATATATTTT	CSVGTGAGNTIYF
-	-	TRBV7-9	TRBJ2-1	TGTGCCAGCAGCCAAATGAGGGAAAGGTTCTTC	CASSQMRERFF
few	TRBD2	TRBV29-1	TRBJ2-3	TGCAGCGTCGCCGGGACTAGCGGCACAGATACGCAGTATTTT	CSVAGTSGTDTQYF
-	TRBD2	TRBV27	TRBJ2-3	TGTGCCAGCAGTTTAGGTCTAGGCCTAGCGGGAGTGGATACGCAGTATTTT	CASSLGLGLAGVDTQYF
-	-	TRBV14	TRBJ2-1	TGTGCCAGCAGCCAAGATGGGGGGTGGTTCTCCTACAATGAGCAGTTCTTC	CASSQDGGWFSYNEQFF
-	-	TRBV12-5	TRBJ1-1	TGTGCTAGTGGTTCGCAGGGCAGCACTGAAGCTTTCTTT	CASGSQGSTEAFF
-	TRBD2	TRBV5-1	TRBJ2-7	TGCGCCAGCAGCTTGGGAACTAGCGGGAGCCACGAGCAGTACTTC	CASSLGTSGSHEQYF
few	-	TRBV5-6	TRBJ1-1	TGTGCCAGCAGCTTGTTCGGGGGTATGAACACTGAAGCTTTCTTT	CASSLFGGMNTEAFF
-	-	TRBV2	TRBJ2-5	TGTGCCAGCAGTGACCTTGCGGGCGAGGCCCAAGAGACCCAGTACTTC	CASSDLAGEAQETQYF
once	-	TRBV27	TRBJ1-5	TGTGCCAGCAGTTTTACAGGGAAAGGTCAGCCCCAGCATTTT	CASSFTGKGQPQHF
-	-	TRBV10-2	TRBJ2-7	TGCGCCAGCAGTGAGCCCCAAGGGGGCTACGAGCAGTACTTC	CASSEPQGGYEQYF
-	-	TRBV10-1	TRBJ1-5	TGCGCCAGAGTTCGGACAGTCAAAGGAAATCAGCCCCAGCATTTT	CARVRTVKGNQPQHF
-	TRBD1	TRBV6-1	TRBJ1-5	TGTGCCAGCAGCCGCTTCCCCGCAGGGGGACAGCCCCAGCATTTT	CASSRFPAGGQPQHF
-	TRBD1	TRBV6-6	TRBJ1-2	TGTGCCAGCGCCGGGACAGGGACTAACTATGGCTACACCTTC	CASAGTGTNYGYTF
-	TRBD1	TRBV7-3	TRBJ2-5	TGTGCCAGCAGCCGCGGACAGGCGCTAGCCCAGTACTTC	CASSRGQALAQYF
once	TRBD1	TRBV6-5	TRBJ1-5	TGTGCCAGCAGTTACTCGGGACAGGGAGAGGGTCAGCCCCAGCATTTT	CASSYSGQGEGQPQHF
-	-	TRBV9	TRBJ2-5	TGTGCCAGCAGCCCCGGGACACACTTCCAAGAGACCCAGTACTTC	CASSPGTHFQETQYF
-	TRBD2	TRBV11-3	TRBJ2-3	TGTGCCAGCAGCTTAGGACTAGCGGGAGGGCAGACGCAGTATTTT	CASSLGLAGGQTQYF
-	TRBD2	TRBV2	TRBJ2-5	TGTGCCAGCAGAGGGACTAGCGGGAGTCAGACCCAGTACTTC	CASRGTSGSQTQYF
-	-	TRBV5-1	TRBJ1-1	TGCGCCAGCAGAAGGCAGGGTGAAGCTTTCTTT	CASRRQGEAFF
-	-	TRBV7-3	TRBJ1-5	TGTGCCAGCAGCTTAGGAACAGTCCATCAGCCCCAGCATTTT	CASSLGTVHQPQHF
-	TRBD2	TRBV2	TRBJ2-3	TGTGCCAGCAGGGGGGGGGAGTGGACAGATACGCAGTATTTT	CASRGGEWTDTQYF